These 7 T cell receptor beta chains were sequenced from one sample in a study of blood T cells in healthy people across ages. With a J-beta primer mix and a sample-barcoded 5' primer, a second PCR ran about 6 to 11 cycles. Using its own MiXCR run on the 5' RACE reads, TCRdb lists one record per CDR3 protein. The sample contains about 540,000 distinct CDR3 sequences, approximately 25% of which appear only once. The same data also contributed to another study, on T cells of mothers and their children.

The sample consisted of blood. The receptors were gathered from a boy between 10 and 17 years old in good health.

The chain joins TRBV28 to TRBJ1-2; no clear D gene. The germline V and J ends were trimmed by 2 bases and 4 bases, with 11 bases remaining between them. This CDR3 region has 14 residues. The V gene's germline CDR1 is MDHEN and CDR2 SYDVKM. In DNA form, the CDR3 reads TGTGCCAGCAGTTTAGCAGAGGCAGGCTATGGCTACACCTTC. This gives the protein CASSLAEAGYGYTF.

This sequence joins TRBV28 and TRBJ1-4; TRBD1 might be the D (5 bases). The CDR3 has 15 residues. The V and J ends lost 3 bases and 8 bases respectively, with 16 bases between them. Germline V CDR1 and CDR2: MDHEN, SYDVKM. This CDR3 is CASSFPFGTQEKLFF. DNA of the CDR3: TGTGCCAGCAGTTTTCCCTTCGGGACGCAGGAAAAACTGTTTTTT.

V is TRBV5-1 and J is TRBJ2-5; the D is unclear. The last part of the DNA fits TRBJ2-1 better; the J call may be wrong. In germline, CDR1 is SGHRS, CDR2 YFSETQ. The CDR3 extends over 14 amino acids. The CDR3 is CASSLEGSLSEQFF. DNA of the CDR3: TGCGCCAGCAGCTTGGAGGGCAGTCTGAGTGAGCAGTTCTTC.

This rearrangement joins TRBV20-1 to TRBJ2-5, with D perhaps matching TRBD2 (6 bases). The CDR3 is 14 residues long. V was pared by 3 bases and J by 4 bases, with 15 bases between. From germline, CDR1 is DFQATT and CDR2 SNEGSKA (reference sequence). CDR3 in amino acids: CSASGSRSRETQYF. CDR3 DNA sequence: TGCAGTGCTAGCGGGAGTCGGTCTAGAGAGACCCAGTACTTC.

The chain has TRBV13 and TRBJ1-1; D is unclear. Germline V gives CDR1 PRHDT, CDR2 FYEKMQ (reference sequence). The CDR3 loop spans 15 amino acids. Trimming removed 4 bases at V and 3 bases at J, with 15 bases between. DNA for the CDR3: TGTGCCAGCAGCTCGGCGGACCGGATTGACACTGAAGCTTTCTTT. Protein: CASSSADRIDTEAFF.

The chain employs TRBV6-6 and TRBJ2-5; 8 positions match TRBD2. The DNA end is more similar to TRBJ2-1, so the J call may be wrong. The germline gives CDR1 MNHNY, CDR2 SVGAGI (reference sequence). This CDR3 comprises 14 residues. Written as DNA, the CDR3 is TGTGCCAGCTATTTGACGGGAGGGCCACAGGGGCAGTTCTTC. Its protein product is CASYLTGGPQGQFF.

This clonotype was observed many times. J is TRBJ2-2 and V is TRBV6-2 or TRBV6-3; no clear D gene. The V end lost 6 bases, the J end lost 3 bases, and 17 bases lay between the germline ends. The CDR3 totals 16 residues. The V gene's germline CDR1 is MNHEY and CDR2 SVGEGT. CDR3 in amino acids: CASSQIRDSYTGELFF. The DNA of the CDR3 is TGTGCCAGCAGCCAAATCCGCGACTCTTACACCGGGGAGCTGTTTTTT.